A single sample is the source of the 16 T cell receptor beta chains below, sequenced in a study of identical twins. TCRdb re-called the 5' RACE reads through MiXCR, storing one row per CDR3 protein. The data show about 530,000 distinct CDR3 sequences, under 25% seen once. The data also belong to a second study, concerning yellow fever vaccine responses in identical twins.

Sample: CD4+ T cells sorted from blood. These receptors all come from a woman between 18 and 29 years old in good health.

The chain has TRBV6-1 and TRBJ1-2, with 7 bases lining up with TRBD1. The CDR3 has 13 residues. Germline lookup yields CDR1 MNHNS and CDR2 SASEGT. Trimming cost V 4 bases and J 4 bases; bases outside gene matches: 3. CDR3 protein: CASSAQGGYGYTF. The CDR3 coding sequence is TGTGCCAGCAGTGCTCAGGGGGGCTATGGCTACACCTTC.

The V gene is TRBV28, the J gene TRBJ1-1; D possibly corresponds to TRBD1 (5 bases). This CDR3 is 12 amino acids long. The V end lost 6 bases, the J end lost 3 bases, and 8 bases lay between the germline ends. Germline loops: CDR1 MDHEN, CDR2 SYDVKM. The CDR3 loop reads CASSPGHTEAFF. In nucleotides, the CDR3 is TGTGCCAGCAGCCCGGGGCACACTGAAGCTTTCTTT.

This clonotype has only a few counts. The chain employs TRBV28 and TRBJ2-3, with D tentatively TRBD1 or TRBD2 (5 bases each). The germline V gene has CDR1 MDHEN and CDR2 SYDVKM. Trimming pared 3 bases from V and 1 base from J, leaving 23 bases between. The CDR3 consists of 19 residues. The CDR3 sequence is CASSFIGSLGTSRTDTQYF. The DNA of the CDR3 is TGTGCCAGCAGTTTTATCGGTAGCCTGGGGACCTCCCGCACAGATACGCAGTATTTT.

The rearrangement uses TRBV24-1 and TRBJ2-5, with 11 bases identical to TRBD1. Germline loops: CDR1 KGHDR, CDR2 SFDVKD. With V trimmed by 9 bases and J by 4 bases, 6 bases remained unmatched. This CDR3 contains 14 residues. The CDR3 loop reads CATGAGTGGETQYF. The CDR3 DNA reads TGTGCCACCGGCGCCGGGACAGGGGGAGAGACCCAGTACTTC.

The chain combines TRBV7-2 with TRBJ1-5; D uncertain. In germline, CDR1 is SGHTA, CDR2 FQGNSA. The V gene lost 5 bases and the J gene lost 5 bases, with 10 bases spanning the gap. The CDR3 contains 13 residues. This chain's CDR3 is CASSQRKDQPQHF. The CDR3, as DNA: TGTGCCAGCAGCCAAAGAAAAGATCAGCCCCAGCATTTT.

The V gene is TRBV10-3, the J gene TRBJ1-2; 7 nucleotides align to TRBD1. The CDR3 is 15 amino acids. Germline V CDR1 and CDR2: ENHRY, SYGVKD. The junction had 10 bases not matched to a gene; V was cut back by 1 base and J by 8 bases. This CDR3 reads CAISEFDTGVPGYTF. Written as DNA, the CDR3 is TGTGCCATCAGTGAGTTCGACACAGGGGTACCGGGCTACACCTTC.

This clonotype has just a few counts. The V gene is TRBV29-1, the J gene TRBJ1-5, with 7 bases aligning to TRBD1. CDR1 is SQVTM, CDR2 ANQGSEA, per germline. The CDR3 is 13 amino acids. Unmatched junction bases numbered 1, after V lost 1 base and J lost 4 bases. The CDR3 region is CSVEGDRNQPQHF. The CDR3 DNA is TGCAGCGTTGAAGGGGACAGAAATCAGCCCCAGCATTTT.

The rearrangement uses TRBV7-9 and TRBJ1-6, with D perhaps TRBD1 (6 bases). Germline V gives CDR1 SEHNR, CDR2 FQNEAQ (reference sequence). CDR3 length equals 15 residues. Trimming took off 5 bases at V and 6 bases at J, with 14 bases between the two ends. Here the CDR3 DNA reads TGTGCCAGCAGCCCTTCCGGACAGCTTAATTCACCCCTCCACTTT. This translates into CASSPSGQLNSPLHF.

This clonotype was found many times. CDR3 sequence: CASRQTGVRNEQFF. The DNA for the CDR3 is TGTGCCAGCAGGCAGACAGGGGTCAGGAATGAGCAGTTCTTC. The V call is TRBV12-3 or TRBV12-4, the J call TRBJ2-1; 8 bases line up with TRBD1. CDR3 length: 14 residues. With V trimmed by 6 bases and J by 7 bases, 8 bases remained unmatched.

In DNA, the CDR3 is TGCGCCAGCAGCCTCGACATCAGCTATGGCTACACCTTC. It specifies CASSLDISYGYTF. The rearrangement links TRBV5-1 to TRBJ1-2; D is unresolved. The germline V gene has CDR1 SGHRS and CDR2 YFSETQ. The CDR3 length is 13 residues. V was cut by 4 bases and J by 4 bases, with 11 bases left in between. Supplemented by reference TRBV5-1 and TRBJ1-2, the full variable domain reads KAGVTQTPRYLIKTRGQQVTLSCSPISGHRSVSWYQQTPGQGLQFLFEYFSETQRNKGNFPGRFSGRQFSNSRSEMNVSTLELGDSALYLCASSLDISYGYTFGSGTRLTVV.

The genes are TRBV7-3 and TRBJ2-7; 10 bases map to TRBD2. J gave up 2 bases and V 1 base, and 2 bases lay outside the gene matches. Germline V lookup: CDR1 SGHTA, CDR2 FQGTGA. The CDR3 contains 15 residues. CDR3 loop: CASSLILAGPYEQYF. The CDR3, as DNA: TGTGCCAGCAGCTTAATACTAGCGGGACCCTACGAGCAGTACTTC.

Here the CDR3 DNA reads TGTGCCAGCAGCCAAGCCGCTGCGGGAGCACCAGATACGCAGTATTTT. Its protein product is CASSQAAAGAPDTQYF. The chain has TRBV3-1 and TRBJ2-3; the match to TRBD2 covers 7 bases. Germline CDR1 is LGHDT and CDR2 is YNNKEL (reference sequence). Losses at the gene ends were 1 base for V and 4 bases for J; bases not matched to a gene: 8. The CDR3 spans 16 residues.

This clonotype occurred many times. V and J are TRBV12-3 or TRBV12-4 and TRBJ1-4; D unresolved. The CDR3 runs 14 residues. V was clipped by 2 bases and J by 9 bases, with 13 bases between them. In nucleotides, the CDR3 is TGTGCCAGCAGTTTACGGGCACAAAGCCAAAAACTGTTTTTT. Translated: CASSLRAQSQKLFF.

A few counts support this clonotype. CDR3 bases: TGTGCCAGCAGTTACTCGACGTCCCTAGCGGTCGCCAAAGAGACCCAGTACTTC. Translating it yields CASSYSTSLAVAKETQYF. This chain connects TRBV6-2 or TRBV6-3 to TRBJ2-5, with 7 bases identical to TRBD2. Unmatched junction bases numbered 13, after V lost 0 bases and J lost 3 bases. CDR1 and CDR2 (germline): MNHEY, SVGEGT. CDR3 length: 18 residues.

The chain uses TRBV3-1 and TRBJ2-7; 9 nucleotides agree with TRBD2. V was clipped by 0 bases and J by 6 bases; unmatched bases: 15. Germline loops: CDR1 LGHDT, CDR2 YNNKEL (reference sequence). There are 18 residues in the CDR3. The CDR3 DNA is TGTGCCAGCAGCCAAGATTTGGTAGCGGGAGAACGGTCGGGCGAGCAGTACTTC. Its translation: CASSQDLVAGERSGEQYF.

This clonotype was counted between two and nine times. The chain couples TRBV28 to TRBJ2-3; D gene ambiguous. Per the germline V gene, CDR1 is MDHEN and CDR2 is SYDVKM. Deletions cut 3 bases from V and 9 bases from J, with 13 bases between. The CDR3 is 13 amino acids. CDR3 amino acids: CASSFPPGQTQYF. DNA of the CDR3: TGTGCCAGCAGTTTCCCCCCTGGTCAAACGCAGTATTTT.